This record looks at one T cell receptor (beta chain) sequence and its context. The antigen remains undetermined. The data were taken from a study of cytomegalovirus exposure and HLA in healthy donors. The wider study: Previous work identified 95 million to 140 million unique TCR beta sequences from roughly 170 million T cells. Points from the study as a whole: Researchers counted 150 to 200 TCR beta chains as cytomegalovirus-associated.

Amplification used 60 Vbeta primers and 13 Jbeta primers. Profiling relied on immunoSEQ multiplex PCR, and the TCRdb table lists in-frame clones only, not all of them. Of under 200,000 clones listed, roughly 72% are singletons. The CDR3 has 13 amino acids. Germline loops: CDR1 LNHDA, CDR2 SQIVND (reference sequence). V lost 5 bases, J lost 3 bases, and 11 bases lay in between. This rearrangement joins TRBV19 to TRBJ2-7; D gene uncertain. This clonotype was sampled from a woman aged 25 to 39 in good health and CMV-seropositive. Material for sequencing was PBMCs. The CDR3 sequence: CASSVDIDYEQYF. The CDR3 DNA sequence: TGTGCCAGTAGTGTCGACATAGACTACGAGCAGTACTTC. Filled out from reference TRBV19 and TRBJ2-7, the complete variable domain reads DGGITQSPKYLFRKEGQNVTLSCEQNLNHDAMYWYRQDPGQGLRLIYYSQIVNDFQKGDIAEGYSVSREKKESFPLTVTSAQKNPTAFYLCASSVDIDYEQYFGPGTRLTVT.